This T cell receptor beta chain was sequenced for a study of regulatory T cells in long-lasting Graves disease. The sample holds many counts of this clonotype. Its antigen is as yet unknown. According to the study, TCR beta libraries were built with iRepertoire HTBI primers and CDR3-region Arm-PCR. TCRdb analysed the multiplex PCR reads with MiXCR anew, one entry per CDR3 protein. Among hundreds of thousands of distinct CDR3 sequences listed, 15% were seen once. The time point was: newly diagnosed GD, antithyroid drugs for less than 3 months. Construction of the TCR library relied on RNA isolated from PBMCs. General study points: Preferential use of TRBV28, TRBJ1-2 and TRBJ2-5 was seen in persistent disease.

Germline trimming cut 5 bases from V and 5 bases from J; bases unmatched to any gene: 9. Germline assignment: CDR1 SNHLY and CDR2 FYNNEI. The CDR3 sequence is 14 residues long. The data were also submitted as part of a second study, on T cells in Graves' hyperthyroidism and ophthalmopathy.

The receptor was derived from a woman aged 35 to 49 with Graves disease. The chain employs TRBV2 and TRBJ2-7; the match to TRBD1 covers 7 bases. Here the sequenced sample was peripheral blood mononuclear cells (PBMCs), taken at new diagnosis, from a patient treated with antithyroid drugs. Here the CDR3 DNA reads TGTGCCAGCAGTTTTACAGGGGTACCAGACGAGCAGTACTTC. It translates to CASSFTGVPDEQYF. The full variable domain, with the rest looked up from reference TRBV2 and TRBJ2-7, is EPEVTQTPSHQVTQMGQEVILRCVPISNHLYFYWYRQILGQKVEFLVSFYNNEISEKSEIFDDQFSVERPDGSNFTLKIRSTKLEDSAMYFCASSFTGVPDEQYFGPGTRLTVT.